These 21 T cell receptor beta chains came from one sample sequenced in a study of control samples from healthy donors and cancer patients. Sequencing used immunoSEQ multiplex PCR; TCRdb keeps in-frame clones, though not all of them. The sample includes 130,000 or so clones, about nine tenths of them seen just once. The sequencing input was blood. Receptor source: a man aged 18 to 35 in good health.

The rearrangement uses TRBV9 and TRBJ2-3, with D unresolved. Per germline, CDR1 SGDLS and CDR2 YYNGEE. The CDR3 spans 15 residues. Trimming shortened V by 0 bases and J by 1 base, and 9 bases separated the two germline ends. CDR3 sequence reads: CASSVGASGTDTQYF. The DNA of the CDR3 is TGTGCCAGCAGCGTAGGAGCCAGCGGCACAGATACGCAGTATTTT.

This chain uses TRBV19 with TRBJ2-2, with 9 bases identical to TRBD1. This CDR3 comprises 17 residues. Germline lookup yields CDR1 LNHDA and CDR2 SQIVND (reference sequence). After removal of 4 bases from V and 5 bases from J, the junction contained 11 bases not matched to a gene. CDR3 region: CASSRPTGGDYTGELFF. The CDR3, as DNA: TGTGCCAGTAGTAGACCTACAGGGGGCGATTATACCGGGGAGCTGTTTTTT.

This chain links TRBV18 with TRBJ1-1; D is ambiguous. Trimming left V 2 bases short and J 1 base short, with 8 bases between. CDR3 length: 14 residues. CDR1 and CDR2 (germline): KGHSH, LQKENI. The CDR3 DNA reads TGTGCCAGCTCACCAGCAGGTACGAACACTGAAGCTTTCTTT. Amino acids: CASSPAGTNTEAFF.

Only a few counts were recorded for this clone. The chain joins TRBV4-2 to TRBJ2-7; 8 bases map to TRBD1. CDR3 length equals 14 residues. J lost 7 bases, V lost 3 bases, and 8 bases had no gene match. From germline, CDR1 is LGHNA and CDR2 YNFKEQ. This CDR3 reads CASSQPDRGMEQYF. The CDR3 bases are TGTGCCAGCAGCCAGCCCGACAGGGGTATGGAGCAGTACTTC.

The chain uses TRBV7-9 and TRBJ1-6; tentatively, D is TRBD1 (5 bases). The germline gives CDR1 SEHNR, CDR2 FQNEAQ (reference sequence). The CDR3 is 12 residues long. V lost 5 bases to trimming and J lost 10 bases, with 9 bases between them. CDR3 DNA sequence: TGTGCCAGCAGCCCGGGGGGGTCACCCCTCCACTTT. Its protein is CASSPGGSPLHF.

V and J are TRBV7-9 and TRBJ2-3; D call uncertain. CDR1 and CDR2 (germline): SEHNR, FQNEAQ (reference sequence). The CDR3 covers 18 residues. V lost 1 base to trimming and J lost 5 bases, with 22 bases between them. The CDR3 DNA follows: TGTGCCAGCAGCTTAGTCGGCGCCCGGATCCAGCTAGTAGATACGCAGTATTTT. It specifies CASSLVGARIQLVDTQYF. Variable domain in full (rest from reference TRBV7-9 and TRBJ2-3): DTGVSQNPRHKITKRGQNVTFRCDPISEHNRLYWYRQTLGQGPEFLTYFQNEAQLEKSRLLSDRFSAERPKGSFSTLEIQRTEQGDSAMYLCASSLVGARIQLVDTQYFGPGTRLTVL.

This clone was seen a handful of times. The chain employs TRBV11-2 and TRBJ1-2; TRBD1 is a possible D gene (5 bases). V shed 8 bases and J shed 6 bases, with 22 bases lying between them. The CDR3 covers 15 residues. CDR1 and CDR2 from the germline V gene are SGHAT and FQNNGV. In DNA form, the CDR3 reads TGTGCCAGCGGCCCGGGACGGCAAGCTTTGGATGGCTACACCTTC. Its translation: CASGPGRQALDGYTF.

The chain employs TRBV2 and TRBJ1-2, with D tentatively TRBD1 (6 bases). This CDR3 spans 15 amino acids. The V and J ends lost 2 bases and 8 bases respectively, with 18 bases between them. Germline V lookup: CDR1 SNHLY, CDR2 FYNNEI. Here the CDR3 DNA reads TGTGCCAGCAGTGAAATACCTCAGGGGTACATCGGCTACACCTTC. Encoded protein: CASSEIPQGYIGYTF. Combining the CDR3 with reference TRBV2 and TRBJ1-2 gives the whole variable domain EPEVTQTPSHQVTQMGQEVILRCVPISNHLYFYWYRQILGQKVEFLVSFYNNEISEKSEIFDDQFSVERPDGSNFTLKIRSTKLEDSAMYFCASSEIPQGYIGYTFGSGTRLTVV.

The chain couples TRBV14 to TRBJ2-2, with 14 bases matching TRBD2. V trimming: 3 bases; J trimming: 4 bases; junction bases outside the gene matches: 7. The CDR3 has 18 amino acids. Germline V gene sequence: CDR1 SGHDN, CDR2 FVKESK. This chain's CDR3 is CASSHTGLAGALTGELFF. The DNA for the CDR3 is TGTGCCAGCAGCCATACGGGACTAGCGGGGGCACTCACCGGGGAGCTGTTTTTT.

The J gene is TRBJ1-2, the V gene TRBV21-1. TRBV21-1 is given as a pseudogene. CDR3 length: 21 amino acids. The CDR3 DNA follows: TGTGCCATCGTAGCAGGTCTCGAGTCAGACTCGTCAGGTCAGACTTCCTATGGCTACACCTTC. Protein sequence: CAIVAGLESDSSGQTSYGYTF.

Here the CDR3 DNA reads TGTGCCAGCAGCACAAGACCCCGGACAGGGCAGTATTGGGCTTACGAGCAGTACTTC. Its translation is CASSTRPRTGQYWAYEQYF. This rearrangement joins TRBV7-7 to TRBJ2-7, with TRBD1 matching 8 bases. J lost 4 bases, V lost 5 bases, and 22 bases had no gene match. Looked up from germline, CDR1 is SSHAT and CDR2 is FNYEAQ (reference sequence). The CDR3 runs 19 residues.

Comment on this clone: Other DNA sequences in the same sample also yield this CDR3. The chain recombines TRBV6-5 with TRBJ2-5; 9 bases align to TRBD2. This CDR3 has 15 amino acids. The germline gives CDR1 MNHEY, CDR2 SVGAGI. V shed 2 bases and J 1 base; nucleotides not matched to a gene: 2. The CDR3 coding sequence is TGTGCCAGCAGTTACGCGGGGGGGGTCCAAGAGACCCAGTACTTC. This translates into CASSYAGGVQETQYF.

This clone has just a few counts. The chain links TRBV20-1 to TRBJ1-1; 7 nucleotides match TRBD1. The length of the CDR3 is 14 residues. Looked up from germline, CDR1 is DFQATT and CDR2 is SNEGSKA (reference sequence). V trimming: 3 bases; J trimming: 4 bases; junction bases outside the gene matches: 8. DNA of the CDR3: TGCAGTGCTAGTAATGAGGGGGCCATCACTGAAGCTTTCTTT. It specifies CSASNEGAITEAFF.

The chain recombines TRBV6-4 with TRBJ2-2; 10 bases match TRBD2. J gave up 6 bases and V 6 bases, and 7 bases lay outside the gene matches. Germline V gives CDR1 MRHNA, CDR2 SNTAGT. This CDR3 spans 15 amino acids. The CDR3 reads CASRPGTSDSGELFF. CDR3 bases: TGTGCCAGCAGACCCGGGACTAGCGATTCCGGGGAGCTGTTTTTT.

The V and J genes are TRBV28 and TRBJ2-1, with 9 nucleotides matching TRBD2. The length of the CDR3 is 15 residues. V dropped 6 bases and J dropped 2; count of bases not matched to a gene: 5. The V gene's germline CDR1 is MDHEN and CDR2 SYDVKM. CDR3: CASSPSGEAYNEQFF. DNA for the CDR3: TGTGCCAGCAGCCCTAGCGGGGAGGCCTACAATGAGCAGTTCTTC. Filled out from reference TRBV28 and TRBJ2-1, the complete variable domain reads DVKVTQSSRYLVKRTGEKVFLECVQDMDHENMFWYRQDPGLGLRLIYFSYDVKMKEKGDIPEGYSVSREKKERFSLILESASTNQTSMYLCASSPSGEAYNEQFFGPGTRLTVL.

This clone was recorded once. This chain uses TRBV5-5 with TRBJ2-7; 8 nucleotides agree with TRBD1. Looked up from germline, CDR1 is SGHKS and CDR2 is YYEKEE (reference sequence). The CDR3 is made up of 14 amino acids. The J segment lost 3 bases and the V segment lost 4 bases, leaving 6 bases of the junction unmatched. This CDR3 reads CASSQIGQGYEQYF. In DNA, the CDR3 is TGTGCCAGCAGCCAAATCGGACAGGGCTACGAGCAGTACTTC.

This clone was seen a single time. The chain links TRBV15 to TRBJ2-4, with unresolved D. Trimming pared 1 base from V and 0 bases from J, leaving 10 bases between. Per the germline V gene, CDR1 is LNHNV and CDR2 is YYDKDF (reference sequence). The CDR3 is made up of 16 amino acids. CDR3 DNA: TGTGCCACCAGCAGAGGGGCGTCTTCAGCCAAAAACATTCAGTACTTC. Protein product: CATSRGASSAKNIQYF.

Only one count was recorded for this clone. The gene calls are TRBV6-4 and TRBJ1-5; D call uncertain. Germline V gives CDR1 MRHNA, CDR2 SNTAGT. The CDR3 contains 12 residues. V was trimmed by 2 bases and J by 2 bases, leaving 1 base between them. The DNA for the CDR3 is TGTGCCAGCAGTGACCGCAATCAGCCCCAGCATTTT. Encoded protein: CASSDRNQPQHF.

The chain couples TRBV9 to TRBJ2-7, with 9 bases aligning to TRBD2. The CDR3 consists of 14 residues. Germline V gives CDR1 SGDLS, CDR2 YYNGEE. The junction had 5 bases not matched to a gene; V was cut back by 4 bases and J by 3 bases. The chain's CDR3 is CASSLGLAGYEQYF. CDR3 in DNA: TGTGCCAGCAGCTTGGGACTAGCCGGCTACGAGCAGTACTTC. Full variable domain (outside the CDR3, taken from reference TRBV9 and TRBJ2-7): DSGVTQTPKHLITATGQRVTLRCSPRSGDLSVYWYQQSLDQGLQFLIQYYNGEERAKGNILERFSAQQFPDLHSELNLSSLELGDSALYFCASSLGLAGYEQYFGPGTRLTVT.

Here the CDR3 DNA reads TGTGCCAGCAGTCCTTCTTTAAACTATGGCTACACCTTC. The encoded protein is CASSPSLNYGYTF. The chain carries TRBV27 and TRBJ1-2; D not resolved. V lost 5 bases and J lost 2, with 9 bases in between. This CDR3 is 13 amino acids long. Germline V gene sequence: CDR1 MNHEY, CDR2 SMNVEV (reference sequence).

In DNA form, the CDR3 reads TGTGCCAGCTCACGGGACAAACAAGAGACCCAGTACTTC. This gives the protein CASSRDKQETQYF. The chain carries TRBV18 and TRBJ2-5, with a possible D match to TRBD1 (6 bases). This CDR3 region has 13 residues. Per the germline V gene, CDR1 is KGHSH and CDR2 is LQKENI. Deletions cut 4 bases from V and 2 bases from J, with 8 bases between.